This TCR beta chain emerged from a study of cytomegalovirus exposure and HLA in healthy donors. The donors belonged to the approximately 120-subject validation cohort, separate from the approximately 670-subject first cohort. Data came from immunoSEQ multiplex PCR; TCRdb stores just in-frame clones and leaves some out. The table lists over 120,000 clones, about 87% of them singletons. Germline CDR1 is LGHNA and CDR2 is YNFKEQ. Germline trimming cut 2 bases from V and 5 bases from J; bases unmatched to any gene: 11. This CDR3 is built from 16 residues. General study results and limits: That first-cohort TCR clusters tended to co-occur in the 90 to 150 validation repertoires was found in a later analysis. 164 TCR beta chains were listed as cytomegalovirus-associated.

As to this clone: The target antigen is unknown.

The receptor was derived from a man aged 18 to 30 in good health and CMV-seropositive. The rearrangement joins TRBV4-2 to TRBJ2-5, with 7 bases aligning to TRBD1. Sequencing input: PBMCs. CDR3 bases: TGTGCCAGCAGCCAACATACCAGGGGGAGTTGGGAGACCCAGTACTTC. It encodes CASSQHTRGSWETQYF.